The T cell receptor (beta chain) described here comes from a study of cytomegalovirus exposure and HLA in healthy donors. This clone was observed once. Its antigen is unidentified. Findings and caveats of the study: The study recorded 160 or so TCR beta chains that were cytomegalovirus-associated.

Clones were sequenced by immunoSEQ multiplex PCR, and TCRdb holds only the in-frame ones, with some missing. Of under 140,000 clones in the sample, around nine tenths were seen once. Germline-derived CDR1 and CDR2 are LNHDA and SQIVND (reference sequence). This CDR3 comprises 17 residues. V lost 4 bases and J lost 2; bases outside the gene matches: 9. The source material was PBMCs. The chain uses TRBV19 and TRBJ2-5; 11 positions agree with TRBD2. The source is a woman in her twenties or thirties in good health and CMV-seropositive. CDR3 region: CASSNWLAGGIQETQYF. In DNA form, the CDR3 reads TGTGCCAGTAGTAATTGGCTAGCGGGGGGAATACAAGAGACCCAGTACTTC.